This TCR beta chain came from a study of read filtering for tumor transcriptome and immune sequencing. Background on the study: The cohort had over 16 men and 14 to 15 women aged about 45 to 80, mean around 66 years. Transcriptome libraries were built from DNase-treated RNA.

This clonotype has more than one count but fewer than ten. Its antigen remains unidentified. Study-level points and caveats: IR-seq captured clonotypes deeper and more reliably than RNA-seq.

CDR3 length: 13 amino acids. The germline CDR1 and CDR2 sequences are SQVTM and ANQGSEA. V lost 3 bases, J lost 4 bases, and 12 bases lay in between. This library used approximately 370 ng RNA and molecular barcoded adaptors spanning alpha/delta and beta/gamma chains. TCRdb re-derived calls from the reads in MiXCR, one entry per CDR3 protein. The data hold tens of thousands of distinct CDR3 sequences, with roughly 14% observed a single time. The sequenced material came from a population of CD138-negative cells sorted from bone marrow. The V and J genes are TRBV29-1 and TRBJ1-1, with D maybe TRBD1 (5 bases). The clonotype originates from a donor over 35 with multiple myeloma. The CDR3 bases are TGCAGCGTTGAGGCAGGGTTCCTCACTGAAGCTTTCTTT. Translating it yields CSVEAGFLTEAFF.